This T cell receptor (beta chain) was obtained from a study of blood T cell repertoires in COVID-19. The CDR3 length is 16 residues. Losses at the gene ends were 0 bases for V and 3 bases for J; bases not matched to a gene: 4. Germline CDR1 and CDR2: SGDLS and YYNGEE. Original analysis: From reference gene primer amplification, estimates of nucleated cell counts were derived. Libraries were prepared by immunoSEQ multiplex PCR; TCRdb keeps only in-frame clonotypes and omits some of them. V and J calls and clone size come straight from that table; D and trimming were deduced from the DNA. The table records a few hundred thousand clones, about 84% of them present only once.

V gene TRBV9 combines with J gene TRBJ2-3, with 10 bases identical to TRBD1. Sequenced material: peripheral blood. The sequence was obtained from a human donor in a cohort sampled during active COVID-19. The CDR3 here is CASSVVGQGLTDTQYF. For the CDR3, the DNA is TGTGCCAGCAGCGTAGTGGGACAGGGGTTAACAGATACGCAGTATTTT.